This TCR beta chain emerged from a study of blood T cell repertoires in COVID-19. Germline V CDR1 and CDR2: SGHDT, YYEEEE. Trimming removed 5 bases at V and 1 base at J, with 15 bases between. CDR3 length: 15 residues. Sequencing used immunoSEQ multiplex PCR; TCRdb keeps in-frame clones, though not all of them. Found here are around 360,000 clones, around 87% of them singletons; the top ten hold about 9.4%. The V and J genes are TRBV5-6 and TRBJ1-1; no clear D gene. Sequenced: peripheral blood. This receptor was identified in a woman between 25 and 40 years old with COVID-19, enrolled during active disease. The CDR3 nucleotides are TGTGCCAGCAGTCCCCTGGGCAGCAAGAACACTGAAGCTTTCTTT. Its translation: CASSPLGSKNTEAFF.